The next 14 T cell receptor beta chains were all read from a single sample in a study of CD8 T cells in Susac syndrome. Random hexamers were used to reverse transcribe the RNA input (about 0.5 to 1 ug). TCRdb redid the calling of the immunoSEQ multiplex PCR reads with MiXCR, one entry per CDR3 protein. The data hold under 110,000 distinct CDR3 sequences, with approximately 94% observed a single time. The specimen was CD8+ T cells from PBMCs. The source of these receptors is a human donor with Susac syndrome.

This chain links TRBV2 with TRBJ1-2; 7 positions match TRBD1. Germline V gives CDR1 SNHLY, CDR2 FYNNEI. V trimming: 9 bases; J trimming: 4 bases; junction bases outside the gene matches: 8. CDR3 length equals 13 residues. CDR3: CARLRRDSYGYTF. The CDR3, as DNA: TGTGCCAGACTACGCCGGGACAGCTATGGCTACACCTTC.

The rearrangement joins TRBV5-1 to TRBJ1-1; 7 nucleotides match TRBD1. J was trimmed by 6 bases and V by 2 bases; bases with no gene match: 13. The CDR3 consists of 16 residues. Germline CDR1 is SGHRS and CDR2 is YFSETQ. The CDR3 sequence: CASSFDRENPRAEAFF. The CDR3 region has the DNA TGCGCCAGCAGCTTCGACAGGGAGAACCCCCGCGCTGAAGCTTTCTTT.

This sequence joins TRBV7-9 and TRBJ2-3; D uncertain. Germline V CDR1 and CDR2: SEHNR, FQNEAQ (reference sequence). CDR3 size: 11 residues. Trimming removed 8 bases at V and 4 bases at J, with 7 bases between. The chain's CDR3 is CASPLADTQYF. The CDR3 bases are TGTGCCAGCCCCCTGGCAGATACGCAGTATTTT.

The rearrangement links TRBV15 to TRBJ2-3; 7 nucleotides align to TRBD2. V dropped 5 bases and J dropped 1; count of bases not matched to a gene: 6. The CDR3 runs 15 residues. CDR1 is LNHNV, CDR2 YYDKDF, per germline (reference sequence). Here the CDR3 reads CATSRGRGGTDTQYF. The CDR3 DNA reads TGTGCCACCAGCCGGGGGAGGGGCGGCACAGATACGCAGTATTTT.

This clonotype was found once. The chain combines TRBV15 with TRBJ2-5; D is undetermined. The germline V gene has CDR1 LNHNV and CDR2 YYDKDF (reference sequence). With 8 bases removed from V and 1 base from J, the gap between germline ends came to 11 bases. The CDR3 totals 13 residues. The CDR3 sequence: CATRPLRQETQYF. CDR3 nucleotides: TGTGCCACCCGCCCCCTTCGCCAAGAGACCCAGTACTTC. Full variable domain (outside the CDR3, taken from reference TRBV15 and TRBJ2-5): DAMVIQNPRYQVTQFGKPVTLSCSQTLNHNVMYWYQQKSSQAPKLLFHYYDKDFNNEADTPDNFQSRRPNTSFCFLDIRSPGLGDTAMYLCATRPLRQETQYFGPGTRLLVL.

V gene TRBV12-3 or TRBV12-4 combines with J gene TRBJ2-1; 7 bases map to TRBD2. The CDR3 extends over 13 amino acids. J was trimmed by 3 bases and V by 8 bases; bases with no gene match: 4. The CDR3 bases are TGTGCCAGCGGAGCGGGGAACTACAATGAGCAGTTCTTC. This translates into CASGAGNYNEQFF.

This chain uses TRBV20-1 with TRBJ2-6, with D possibly matching TRBD2 (6 bases). Germline V gene sequence: CDR1 DFQATT, CDR2 SNEGSKA (reference sequence). The V and J ends lost 2 bases and 2 bases respectively, with 19 bases between them. The CDR3 extends over 18 amino acids. Written as DNA, the CDR3 is TGCAGTGCTAGACACCATGGGGGGATGGGAGCTGGGGCCAACGTCCTGACTTTC. This codes for CSARHHGGMGAGANVLTF.

CDR3 nucleotides: TGCGCCAGCAGCCAAGTCCAGAACGGAGGTACGCAGTATTTT. Its translation: CASSQVQNGGTQYF. This chain uses TRBV4-1 with TRBJ2-3; tentative D call: TRBD2 (5 bases). Germline loops: CDR1 MGHRA, CDR2 YSYEKL. Trimming left V 1 base short and J 8 bases short, with 13 bases between. The CDR3 sequence is 14 residues long.

A single count supports this clonotype. The J gene is TRBJ2-5, the V gene TRBV13; no clear D gene. CDR3 length equals 12 residues. The V gene lost 6 bases and the J gene lost 3 bases, with 8 bases spanning the gap. Germline assignment: CDR1 PRHDT and CDR2 FYEKMQ (reference sequence). The CDR3 spells CASSDPKETQYF. The CDR3 DNA sequence: TGTGCCAGCAGTGATCCTAAAGAGACCCAGTACTTC.

The chain combines TRBV20-1 with TRBJ2-7, with 15 bases matching TRBD2. The V gene's germline CDR1 is DFQATT and CDR2 SNEGSKA (reference sequence). There are 15 residues in the CDR3. V shed 0 bases, J shed 4 bases, and the junction held 1 base outside the gene matches. The CDR3 nucleotides read TGCAGTGCTAGAGAGGGACTAGCGGGGGGTTACGAGCAGTACTTC. Protein: CSAREGLAGGYEQYF.

The V gene is TRBV9, the J gene TRBJ1-6; TRBD1 is a possible D gene (5 bases). CDR1 and CDR2 from the germline V gene are SGDLS and YYNGEE. Deletions cut 2 bases from V and 5 bases from J, with 11 bases between. CDR3 length: 15 amino acids. For the CDR3, the DNA is TGTGCCAGCAGCGTCAGGGACCCAGATAATTCACCCCTCCACTTT. It is translated as CASSVRDPDNSPLHF.

The chain is built from TRBV12-5 and TRBJ1-2; 8 bases fit TRBD1. The CDR3 has 13 amino acids. The junction had 5 bases not matched to a gene; V was cut back by 5 bases and J by 6 bases. Germline CDR1 reads LGHNT; CDR2 reads FRNRAP. The CDR3 nucleotides are TGTGCTAGTGGTCTCCAGACAGGGGATGGCTACACCTTC. Amino acid sequence: CASGLQTGDGYTF.

This chain uses TRBV10-2 with TRBJ1-2; D remains unclear. The CDR3 runs 13 residues. Germline CDR1 and CDR2: WSHSY and SAAADI. Trimming stripped 0 bases from V and 3 bases from J, with 5 bases between. CDR3: CASSESRDYGYTF. DNA of the CDR3: TGCGCCAGCAGTGAGTCGCGGGACTATGGCTACACCTTC.

CDR3 sequence reads: CASSYRTGNYGYTF. In DNA form, the CDR3 reads TGTGCCAGCAGTTACCGGACAGGGAACTATGGCTACACCTTC. The rearrangement uses TRBV6-5 and TRBJ1-2; TRBD1 matches at 8 bases. V shed 2 bases and J 2 bases; nucleotides not matched to a gene: 1. The CDR3 has 14 residues. Germline V gene sequence: CDR1 MNHEY, CDR2 SVGAGI.